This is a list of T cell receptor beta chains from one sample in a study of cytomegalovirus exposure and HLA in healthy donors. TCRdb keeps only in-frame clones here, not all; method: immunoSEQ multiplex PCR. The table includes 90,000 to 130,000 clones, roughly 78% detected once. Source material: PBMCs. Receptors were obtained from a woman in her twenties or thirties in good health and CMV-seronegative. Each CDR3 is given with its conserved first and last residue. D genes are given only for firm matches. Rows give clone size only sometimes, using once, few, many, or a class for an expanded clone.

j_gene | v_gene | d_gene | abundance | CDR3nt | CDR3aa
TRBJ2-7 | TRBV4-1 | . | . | TGCGCCAGCAGCCACCACCGGGACAAGCCCTACGAGCAGTACTTC | CASSHHRDKPYEQYF
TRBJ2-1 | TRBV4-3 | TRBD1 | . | TGCGCCAGCAGCCAAGATTCCCCAGGGGGCGAAGGCGATGAGCAGTTCTTC | CASSQDSPGGEGDEQFF
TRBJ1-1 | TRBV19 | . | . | TGTGCCAGTAAGGCATCCCGAGGGAACACTGAAGCTTTCTTT | CASKASRGNTEAFF
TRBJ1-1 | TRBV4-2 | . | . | TGTGCCAGCAGCCAAGTTGGGCGTCAGGCGATAAACACTGAAGCTTTCTTT | CASSQVGRQAINTEAFF
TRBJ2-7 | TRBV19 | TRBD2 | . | TGTGCCAGTACTAGCGGCTCCTACGAGCAGTACTTC | CASTSGSYEQYF
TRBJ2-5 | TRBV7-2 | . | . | TGTGCCAGCAGCTTTGGGCAGCAAGAGACCCAGTACTTC | CASSFGQQETQYF
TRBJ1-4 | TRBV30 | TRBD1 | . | TGTGCCTGGAAGACAGGGTACAATGAAAAACTGTTTTTT | CAWKTGYNEKLFF
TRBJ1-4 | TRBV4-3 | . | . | TGCGCCAGCAGCCAAGATATGAGACAGAGCGACGAAAAACTGTTTTTT | CASSQDMRQSDEKLFF
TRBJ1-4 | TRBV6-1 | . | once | TGTGCCAGCAGTGAAGCGATGCGGGAACGGGAAAAACTGTTTTTT | CASSEAMREREKLFF
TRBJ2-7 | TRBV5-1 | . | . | TGCGCCAGCAGCTTGGGCGGGACAGTGTCCTACGAGCAGTACTTC | CASSLGGTVSYEQYF
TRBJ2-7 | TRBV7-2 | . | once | TGTGCCAGCAGCCCCGGCTACGAGCAGTACTTC | CASSPGYEQYF
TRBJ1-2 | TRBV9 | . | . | TGTGCCAGCAGCTCACTTTCCCTTAACTATGGCTACACCTTC | CASSSLSLNYGYTF
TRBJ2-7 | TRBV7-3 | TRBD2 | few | TGTGCCAGCAGTGCCGGGGCGGGAGGGCCCTCCGAGCAGTACTTC | CASSAGAGGPSEQYF
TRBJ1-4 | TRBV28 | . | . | TGTGCCAGCAGTCGGTTACAGCCTAATGAAAAACTGTTTTTT | CASSRLQPNEKLFF
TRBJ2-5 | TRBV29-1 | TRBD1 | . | TGCAGCGTCCAGGGACAGGGGGCGCGAAACCAGTACTTC | CSVQGQGARNQYF
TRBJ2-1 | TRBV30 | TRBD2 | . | TGTGCCTGGACTAGCGGGGGGGCAAATGAGCAGTTCTTC | CAWTSGGANEQFF
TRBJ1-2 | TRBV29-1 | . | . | TGCAGCGTCCATCACACAGGGAACGGCTACACCTTC | CSVHHTGNGYTF
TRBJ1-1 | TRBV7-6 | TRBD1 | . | TGTGCCAGCAGCGGGACAGGGCTACTGGGTGGCACTGAAGCTTTCTTT | CASSGTGLLGGTEAFF
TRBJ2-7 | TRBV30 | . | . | TGTGCCTGGAGTACAGGCCCATCCTACGAGCAGTACTTC | CAWSTGPSYEQYF
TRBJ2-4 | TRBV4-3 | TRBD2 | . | TGCGCCAGCAGCCCTTTCCTGGACAGCGGGAGCATTCAGTACTTC | CASSPFLDSGSIQYF
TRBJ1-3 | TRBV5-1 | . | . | TGCGCCAGCAGCCCGGAGGGACCTGGAAACACCATATATTTT | CASSPEGPGNTIYF
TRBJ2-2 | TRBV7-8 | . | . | TGTGCCAGCAGCTTTTTTGCGGGCACCGGGGAGCTGTTTTTT | CASSFFAGTGELFF
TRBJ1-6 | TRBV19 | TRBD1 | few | TGTGCCAGTCGTCCCGGGACAGCACTAGTAAATTCACCCCTCCACTTT | CASRPGTALVNSPLHF
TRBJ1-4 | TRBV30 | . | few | TGTGCCTGGAGTGCTGGGGGGGGTGAAAAACTGTTTTTT | CAWSAGGGEKLFF
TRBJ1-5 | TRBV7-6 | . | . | TGTGCCAGCAGCCCGATGGGGGGTAGCAATCAGCCCCAGCATTTT | CASSPMGGSNQPQHF
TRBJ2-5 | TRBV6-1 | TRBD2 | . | TGTGCCAGCAGACCGGGACTAGCGTCCCTGGCCCAGTACTTC | CASRPGLASLAQYF
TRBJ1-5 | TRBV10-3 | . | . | TGTGCCATCAGTGAGGGCCCTAGCAATCAGCCCCAGCATTTT | CAISEGPSNQPQHF
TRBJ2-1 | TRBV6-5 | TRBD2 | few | TGTGCCAGCAGCCCTACTAGCGGGGGCCACAATGAGCAGTTCTTC | CASSPTSGGHNEQFF
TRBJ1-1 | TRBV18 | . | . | TGTGCCAGCTCACCTACCCCACAGGGCGAAGCTTTCTTT | CASSPTPQGEAFF
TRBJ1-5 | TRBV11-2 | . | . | TGTGCCAGCAGCAAGCAGGGGAATCAGCCCCAGCATTTT | CASSKQGNQPQHF
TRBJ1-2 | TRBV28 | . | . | TGTGCCAGCAGACTGGGGGGGAGCAACTATGGCTACACCTTC | CASRLGGSNYGYTF
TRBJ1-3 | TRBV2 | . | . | TGTGCCAGACAGGCAGGAAACACCATATATTTT | CARQAGNTIYF
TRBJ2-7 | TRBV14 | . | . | TGTGCCAGCAGCCAAGCCTTTTGGGCCCGGGGGGCCTACCACTACGAGCAGTACTTC | CASSQAFWARGAYHYEQYF
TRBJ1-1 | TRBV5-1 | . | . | TGCGCCAGCAGCTTAGCCAGGGCCGCCACTGAAGCTTTCTTT | CASSLARAATEAFF
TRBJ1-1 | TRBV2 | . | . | TGTGCCGCTCAGGGGCCTGCGGGTCGGCCGTCTGAAGCTTTCTTT | CAAQGPAGRPSEAFF
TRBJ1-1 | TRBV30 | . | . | TGTGCCTGGACTAGAGGGCAGCCTGAAGCTTTCTTT | CAWTRGQPEAFF
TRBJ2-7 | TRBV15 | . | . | TGTGCCACCAGCAGACAGGGATCCTACGAGCAGTACTTC | CATSRQGSYEQYF
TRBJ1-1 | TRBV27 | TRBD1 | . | TGTGCCAGCATCCCCAGGACAGGGGGTACTGAAGCTTTCTTT | CASIPRTGGTEAFF
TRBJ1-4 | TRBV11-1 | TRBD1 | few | TGTGCCAGCAGCTCGACAGGGATTAATGAAAAACTGTTTTTT | CASSSTGINEKLFF
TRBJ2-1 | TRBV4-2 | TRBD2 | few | TGTGCCAGCAGCCCGGGGGGACTAGCGGCCAATGAGCAGTTCTTC | CASSPGGLAANEQFF
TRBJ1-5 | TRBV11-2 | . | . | TGTGCCAGCAGCTTAGATGGCAGGCTCAATCAGCCCCAGCATTTT | CASSLDGRLNQPQHF
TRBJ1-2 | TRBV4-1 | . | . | TGCGCCAGCAGCCAAGATAGCGGAGAGAACTATGGCTACACCTTC | CASSQDSGENYGYTF
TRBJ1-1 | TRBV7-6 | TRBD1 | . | TGTGCCAGCAGCTTAATAACAGGGGGCGAAGCTTTCTTT | CASSLITGGEAFF
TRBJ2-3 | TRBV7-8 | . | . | TGTGCCAGCAGCTCAGGGTCTTCAGATACGCAGTATTTT | CASSSGSSDTQYF
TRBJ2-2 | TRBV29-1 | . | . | TGCAGCGTTGGACACAACACCGGGGAGCTGTTTTTT | CSVGHNTGELFF
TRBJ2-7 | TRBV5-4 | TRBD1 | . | TGTGCCAGCAGCCTGTTCGACAGGGCATCCGAGCAGTACTTC | CASSLFDRASEQYF
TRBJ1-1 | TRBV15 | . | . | TGTGCCACCAGTTTGTGGGCTGGGAACACTGAAGCTTTCTTT | CATSLWAGNTEAFF
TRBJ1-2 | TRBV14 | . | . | TGTGCCAGCAGCCAAGGGTATACAGGGAACTATGGCTACACCTTC | CASSQGYTGNYGYTF
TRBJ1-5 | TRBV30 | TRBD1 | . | TGTGCCTGGAGTGTAGGGGGACAGGGCTTCTATCAGCCCCAGCATTTT | CAWSVGGQGFYQPQHF
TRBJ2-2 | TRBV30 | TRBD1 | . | TGTGCCTGGAGTGAGGCCTTACAGGGGGTTCGCACCGGGGAGCTGTTTTTT | CAWSEALQGVRTGELFF
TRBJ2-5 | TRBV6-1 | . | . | TGTGCCAGCAGTGAAGCAGCAGAGACCCAGTACTTC | CASSEAAETQYF
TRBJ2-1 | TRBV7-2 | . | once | TGTGCCAGCAGCTTAGAGGTGCTACTAAATGAGCAGTTCTTC | CASSLEVLLNEQFF
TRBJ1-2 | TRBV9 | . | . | TGTGCCAGCAGCGTAGCTGCACAGAACTATGGCTACACCTTC | CASSVAAQNYGYTF
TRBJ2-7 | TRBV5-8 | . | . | TGTGCCAGCAGCATAACAGGGGGGGCCTACGAGCAGTACTTC | CASSITGGAYEQYF
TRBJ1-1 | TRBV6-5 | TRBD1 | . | TGTGCCAGCAGTTACTCGAAGCAGGGGGTAGGTATTGAAGCTTTCTTT | CASSYSKQGVGIEAFF
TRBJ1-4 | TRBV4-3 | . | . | TGCGCCAGCAGCCAAGAAAAGGGGCTAGCAACTAATGAAAAACTGTTTTTT | CASSQEKGLATNEKLFF
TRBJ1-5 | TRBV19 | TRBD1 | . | TGTGCCAGTAGTTCGTCTCACAGGGGGCTTCAGCCCCAGCATTTT | CASSSSHRGLQPQHF
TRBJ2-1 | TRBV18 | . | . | TGTGCCAGCTCACTCGGACAGCCGAGCTCCTACAATGAGCAGTTCTTC | CASSLGQPSSYNEQFF
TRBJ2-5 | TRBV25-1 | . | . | TGTGCCAGCAGTGAACCGGGGGAAGGGGAGACCCAGTACTTC | CASSEPGEGETQYF
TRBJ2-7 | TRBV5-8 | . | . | TGTGCCAGCAACCATAGAAGCGACTACGAGCAGTACTTC | CASNHRSDYEQYF